The 17 T cell receptor beta chains below come from one sample, sequenced in a study of radiation and T cells in renal cell carcinoma. Libraries were prepared by immunoSEQ multiplex PCR; TCRdb keeps only in-frame clonotypes and omits some of them. The sample yields tens of thousands of clones, about 80% seen once. Noted time point: blood 2 weeks post-SBRT. Described treatment: 15 Gy SBRT to primary tumor, nephrectomy 4 weeks later. The source material was blood, sampled from a patient whose treatment included radiotherapy and nephrectomy. These receptors all stem from a woman in her 70s with renal cell carcinoma.

The chain recombines TRBV9 with TRBJ2-5, with 7 bases fitting TRBD2. Trimming at V came to 1 base and at J to 4 bases, leaving 4 bases not matched to a gene. The CDR3 is 14 residues long. Germline V gene data show CDR1 as SGDLS and CDR2 as YYNGEE. The CDR3 reads CASSVTGLVETQYF. For the CDR3, the DNA is TGTGCCAGCAGCGTAACTGGACTAGTAGAGACCCAGTACTTC.

This clone was seen only once. The chain couples TRBV5-1 to TRBJ1-2, with TRBD1 matching 8 bases. V shed 1 base and J 3 bases; nucleotides not matched to a gene: 5. CDR3 length equals 15 residues. Germline CDR1 is SGHRS and CDR2 is YFSETQ. For the CDR3, the DNA is TGCGCCAGCAGCTTGAACCAGGGGGCGGACTATGGCTACACCTTC. This codes for CASSLNQGADYGYTF.

The gene calls are TRBV19 and TRBJ1-5, with D hard to call. CDR3 length: 15 amino acids. Trimming cost V 8 bases and J 0 bases, with 14 bases left between them. Per germline, CDR1 LNHDA and CDR2 SQIVND (reference sequence). Here the CDR3 reads CASRRFQNSNQPQHF. DNA of the CDR3: TGTGCCAGTCGACGATTTCAGAATAGCAATCAGCCCCAGCATTTT.

The V gene is TRBV25-1, the J gene TRBJ2-5; a weak D match, TRBD1 (5 bases). Germline-derived CDR1 and CDR2 are MGHDK and SYGVNS. The length of the CDR3 is 14 residues. Trimming shortened V by 3 bases and J by 3 bases, and 11 bases separated the two germline ends. This CDR3 reads CASSEGRGKETQYF. The DNA of the CDR3 is TGTGCCAGCAGTGAGGGTAGGGGTAAAGAGACCCAGTACTTC.

The chain is built from TRBV7-9 and TRBJ2-7; D tentatively fits TRBD1 or TRBD2 (5 bases each). This CDR3 is 12 amino acids long. Trimming took off 5 bases at V and 3 bases at J, with 8 bases between the two ends. CDR1 SEHNR and CDR2 FQNEAQ come from the germline V gene (reference sequence). The DNA for the CDR3 is TGTGCCAGCAGCACAGGAGGCTACGAGCAGTACTTC. Amino acids: CASSTGGYEQYF.

This clone has only a few counts. This chain connects TRBV10-1 to TRBJ1-1; D gene uncertain. Trimming took off 9 bases at V and 1 base at J, with 9 bases between the two ends. The CDR3 covers 12 residues. Germline V gene data show CDR1 as WNHNN and CDR2 as SYGVQD (reference sequence). CDR3 nucleotides: TGCGCCAGGAGGGAGGAGAACACTGAAGCTTTCTTT. The encoded protein is CARREENTEAFF.

V usage is TRBV5-6 and J usage is TRBJ2-5; TRBD2 matches at 7 bases. With V trimmed by 5 bases and J by 4 bases, 5 bases remained unmatched. The CDR3 has 13 residues. Germline V gene data show CDR1 as SGHDT and CDR2 as YYEEEE. CDR3 DNA sequence: TGTGCCAGCAGTCCGACTAGCTTAGAGACCCAGTACTTC. Protein sequence: CASSPTSLETQYF.

This clone was seen more than once but under ten times. This CDR3 reads CASSYSVGLDTQYF. CDR3 DNA sequence: TGTGCCAGCAGTTACTCTGTCGGCTTGGATACGCAGTATTTT. The chain employs TRBV6-5 and TRBJ2-3, with no clear D. This CDR3 is 14 amino acids long. The V end lost 0 bases, the J end lost 6 bases, and 10 bases lay between the germline ends. Germline CDR1 is MNHEY and CDR2 is SVGAGI.

The chain links TRBV11-2 to TRBJ2-1; 13 positions match TRBD2. Trimming took 1 base from V and 2 from J; bases not matched to a gene: 2. The CDR3 contains 17 residues. Germline-derived CDR1 and CDR2 are SGHAT and FQNNGV. The CDR3 DNA reads TGTGCCAGCAGCTTAGGGACTAGCGGGAGCCCCTACAATGAGCAGTTCTTC. It yields the protein CASSLGTSGSPYNEQFF.

The V gene is TRBV7-2, the J gene TRBJ1-4; D remains unclear. V lost 3 bases, J lost 8 bases, and 10 bases lay in between. Germline V gene sequence: CDR1 SGHTA, CDR2 FQGNSA. The CDR3 loop spans 13 amino acids. CDR3 amino acids: CASSFPQAEKLFF. CDR3 sequence (DNA): TGTGCCAGCAGCTTCCCCCAGGCAGAAAAACTGTTTTTT.

The chain is built from TRBV19 and TRBJ2-1, with a possible D match to TRBD2 (5 bases). The CDR3 is made up of 21 amino acids. Germline-derived CDR1 and CDR2 are LNHDA and SQIVND (reference sequence). V lost 2 bases, J lost 1 base, and 27 bases lay in between. This CDR3 reads CASSIFDVGSVAPRSYNEQFF. CDR3 in DNA: TGTGCCAGTAGTATATTTGATGTGGGTAGCGTAGCACCTCGATCCTACAATGAGCAGTTCTTC.

The chain couples TRBV7-9 to TRBJ2-7; the match to TRBD1 covers 8 bases. The CDR3 sequence is 15 residues long. CDR1 SEHNR and CDR2 FQNEAQ come from the germline V gene (reference sequence). The junction had 9 bases not matched to a gene; V was cut back by 5 bases and J by 3 bases. The CDR3 region is CASSLGQGQVYEQYF. The DNA of the CDR3 is TGTGCCAGCAGCCTTGGACAGGGCCAGGTCTACGAGCAGTACTTC.

This clone turned up a few times. The V and J genes are TRBV30 and TRBJ1-5; a possible D gene is TRBD1 (6 bases). V was trimmed by 3 bases and J by 6 bases, leaving 12 bases between them. Germline V gene sequence: CDR1 GTSNPN, CDR2 SVGIG (reference sequence). There are 13 residues in the CDR3. CDR3 sequence: CAWSTGSGQPQHF. As DNA, the CDR3 is TGTGCCTGGAGCACAGGGTCTGGTCAGCCCCAGCATTTT.

This chain connects TRBV6-1 to TRBJ2-7, with 12 bases identical to TRBD2. CDR1 and CDR2 from the germline V gene are MNHNS and SASEGT. Losses at the gene ends were 3 bases for V and 6 bases for J; bases not matched to a gene: 3. The CDR3 loop spans 14 amino acids. DNA for the CDR3: TGTGCCAGCAGTGACCAACTAGCGGGAGGCGAGCAGTACTTC. It codes for CASSDQLAGGEQYF.

The V call is TRBV2, the J call TRBJ2-3; D gene ambiguous. From germline, CDR1 is SNHLY and CDR2 FYNNEI. CDR3 size: 13 residues. Trimming left V 3 bases short and J 7 bases short, with 11 bases between. Here the CDR3 reads CASSERRINTQYF. DNA for the CDR3: TGTGCCAGCAGTGAGCGAAGGATAAATACGCAGTATTTT. Full variable domain (missing parts from reference TRBV2 and TRBJ2-3): EPEVTQTPSHQVTQMGQEVILRCVPISNHLYFYWYRQILGQKVEFLVSFYNNEISEKSEIFDDQFSVERPDGSNFTLKIRSTKLEDSAMYFCASSERRINTQYFGPGTRLTVL.

This clone has a handful of counts. The chain links TRBV11-2 to TRBJ2-3; weak D call: TRBD1 (6 bases). The V end lost 3 bases, the J end lost 5 bases, and 15 bases lay between the germline ends. Germline loops: CDR1 SGHAT, CDR2 FQNNGV. The CDR3 covers 15 residues. CDR3 nucleotide sequence: TGTGCCAGCAGCTTTGTGATGGGGGCGGGAGATACGCAGTATTTT. Amino acid sequence: CASSFVMGAGDTQYF.

The rearrangement joins TRBV7-2 to TRBJ2-7; a weak D match, TRBD1 (5 bases). V lost 5 bases, J lost 2 bases, and 13 bases lay in between. Germline lookup yields CDR1 SGHTA and CDR2 FQGNSA. This CDR3 has 14 amino acids. The CDR3 sequence: CASSPPVGAYEQYF. In DNA, the CDR3 is TGTGCCAGCAGCCCCCCGGTAGGGGCCTACGAGCAGTACTTC.